A selection of T cell receptor beta chains follows, all from one sample in a study of T cells in Graves' hyperthyroidism and ophthalmopathy. A single record per CDR3 protein comes from TCRdb applying MiXCR to the multiplex PCR reads. The sample has 400,000 to 600,000 distinct CDR3 sequences, around 16% seen once. Sequencing was carried out using blood. The receptors here all came from a woman under 40 with Graves' ophthalmopathy. The CDR3 runs from the conserved cysteine through the conserved F or W. Fields, in order: V gene, D gene, J gene, clone size, CDR3 DNA, CDR3 protein. A D gene is named only where the DNA matches it firmly. The listing skips clone size in some rows; elsewhere it reads once, few, many or a size class.

v_gene: TRBV20-1
d_gene: TRBD2
j_gene: TRBJ2-2
abundance: -
CDR3nt: TGCAGTGCGCCGACTAGCGGGAGGCCCGGGGAGCTGTTTTTT
CDR3aa: CSAPTSGRPGELFF

v_gene: TRBV29-1
d_gene: -
j_gene: TRBJ1-4
abundance: -
CDR3nt: TGCAGTGGCAGGGGAAGTTCAACTAATGAAAAACTGTTTTTT
CDR3aa: CSGRGSSTNEKLFF

v_gene: TRBV27
d_gene: TRBD1
j_gene: TRBJ2-7
abundance: many
CDR3nt: TGTGCCAGCAGTTTAACACAGGGGCACGAGCAGTACTTC
CDR3aa: CASSLTQGHEQYF

v_gene: TRBV7-2
d_gene: TRBD1
j_gene: TRBJ1-6
abundance: many
CDR3nt: TGTGCCAGCAGTTACACCGGGACAGGGAGGGAGCTATCACCCCTCCACTTT
CDR3aa: CASSYTGTGRELSPLHF

v_gene: TRBV9
d_gene: TRBD2
j_gene: TRBJ2-7
abundance: -
CDR3nt: TGTGCCAGCAGCGAGAGTGGGGCTAGCGGAACCTACGAGCAGTACTTC
CDR3aa: CASSESGASGTYEQYF

v_gene: TRBV28
d_gene: -
j_gene: TRBJ2-3
abundance: -
CDR3nt: TGTGCCAGCAGTTTTCAGGGGCGGAATGTCGGGGATACGCAGTATTTT
CDR3aa: CASSFQGRNVGDTQYF

v_gene: TRBV15
d_gene: TRBD1
j_gene: TRBJ1-1
abundance: -
CDR3nt: TGTGCCACCAGTCTCAGTAGCAGGGGGCCTGAGGTCCGTACTGAAGCTTTCTTT
CDR3aa: CATSLSSRGPEVRTEAFF

v_gene: TRBV4-1
d_gene: -
j_gene: TRBJ1-5
abundance: -
CDR3nt: TGCGCCAGCAGCCAAGTTCAGGGCGGTCAGCCCCAGCATTTT
CDR3aa: CASSQVQGGQPQHF

v_gene: TRBV24-1
d_gene: TRBD2
j_gene: TRBJ2-4
abundance: -
CDR3nt: TGTGCCACCAGTGATTTCGGGACTAGCGGGAGTACCGGCAAAAACATTCAGTACTTC
CDR3aa: CATSDFGTSGSTGKNIQYF

v_gene: TRBV6-4
d_gene: -
j_gene: TRBJ1-5
abundance: -
CDR3nt: TGTGCCAGCAGCCGAACCGTAGGAGGGGATCAGCCCCAGCATTTT
CDR3aa: CASSRTVGGDQPQHF

v_gene: TRBV20-1
d_gene: TRBD2
j_gene: TRBJ2-1
abundance: many
CDR3nt: TGCAGTGCACTAGCGGGAGGGATCTACAATGAGCAGTTCTTC
CDR3aa: CSALAGGIYNEQFF

v_gene: TRBV5-5
d_gene: -
j_gene: TRBJ2-7
abundance: many
CDR3nt: TGTGCCAGCAGCGGCTCAGGAAATTACTACGAGCAGTACTTC
CDR3aa: CASSGSGNYYEQYF

v_gene: TRBV2
d_gene: TRBD2
j_gene: TRBJ2-5
abundance: many
CDR3nt: TGTGCCAGCAGTGTGGGACTAGCGGTACAGACCCAGTACTTC
CDR3aa: CASSVGLAVQTQYF

v_gene: TRBV20-1
d_gene: -
j_gene: TRBJ2-7
abundance: many
CDR3nt: TGCAGTGCTGCCATAGAGGACATTGCTTACGAGCAGTACTTC
CDR3aa: CSAAIEDIAYEQYF

v_gene: TRBV28
d_gene: -
j_gene: TRBJ2-7
abundance: many
CDR3nt: TGTGCCAGCAGTCCCCGACAGCACACCTACGAGCAGTACTTC
CDR3aa: CASSPRQHTYEQYF

v_gene: TRBV11-2
d_gene: -
j_gene: TRBJ1-5
abundance: many
CDR3nt: TGTGCCAGCAGCTCCGACTATAGCAATCAGCCCCAGCATTTT
CDR3aa: CASSSDYSNQPQHF

v_gene: TRBV11-2
d_gene: TRBD1
j_gene: TRBJ2-7
abundance: -
CDR3nt: TGTGCCAGCAGCTTAGCGGACAGGGGGCGCAACGAGCAGTACTTC
CDR3aa: CASSLADRGRNEQYF

v_gene: TRBV6-1
d_gene: TRBD2
j_gene: TRBJ2-7
abundance: -
CDR3nt: TGTGCCAGCAGTGAACTAGCGGGGGTCACCTACGGGCAGTACTTC
CDR3aa: CASSELAGVTYGQYF

v_gene: TRBV6-2/TRBV6-3
d_gene: -
j_gene: TRBJ2-2
abundance: -
CDR3nt: TGTGCCAGCAGACCCGGCACTTCAGCCGGGGAGCTGTTTTTT
CDR3aa: CASRPGTSAGELFF

v_gene: TRBV28
d_gene: -
j_gene: TRBJ1-1
abundance: -
CDR3nt: TGTGCCAGCAGTTTATCTCTGGGAATCAACACTGAAGCTTTCTTT
CDR3aa: CASSLSLGINTEAFF

v_gene: TRBV7-9
d_gene: -
j_gene: TRBJ2-7
abundance: few
CDR3nt: TGTGCCAGCAGCTTAGTTAGCCTTGGGGAGCCCATCGAGCAGTACTTC
CDR3aa: CASSLVSLGEPIEQYF

v_gene: TRBV20-1
d_gene: TRBD2
j_gene: TRBJ2-5
abundance: many
CDR3nt: TGCAGTGCCACCTCAGGACTAGCGTTGGAGACCCAGTACTTC
CDR3aa: CSATSGLALETQYF

v_gene: TRBV2
d_gene: -
j_gene: TRBJ2-1
abundance: many
CDR3nt: TGTGCCAGCAGTGTGACTAGAGGGGGGGACAATGAGCAGTTCTTC
CDR3aa: CASSVTRGGDNEQFF

v_gene: TRBV2
d_gene: -
j_gene: TRBJ2-7
abundance: many
CDR3nt: TGTGCCAGCAGGTTCTCCTACGAGCAGTACTTC
CDR3aa: CASRFSYEQYF

v_gene: TRBV9
d_gene: -
j_gene: TRBJ2-2
abundance: few
CDR3nt: TGTGCCAGCAGCGTAGGACAGGTGACCACCGGGGAGCTGTTTTTT
CDR3aa: CASSVGQVTTGELFF

v_gene: TRBV5-5
d_gene: -
j_gene: TRBJ1-4
abundance: -
CDR3nt: TGTGCCAGCAGCTTGGAACAGGGTGTTGAAAAACTGTTTTTT
CDR3aa: CASSLEQGVEKLFF

v_gene: TRBV9
d_gene: -
j_gene: TRBJ2-3
abundance: -
CDR3nt: TGTGCCAGCGGCGTAGTCCCAGCAGGAACAGATACGCAGTATTTT
CDR3aa: CASGVVPAGTDTQYF

v_gene: TRBV4-1
d_gene: -
j_gene: TRBJ2-1
abundance: many
CDR3nt: TGCGCCAGCAGCCAAGATTTTTCGGGGACCTACAATGAGCAGTTCTTC
CDR3aa: CASSQDFSGTYNEQFF

v_gene: TRBV5-1
d_gene: -
j_gene: TRBJ2-5
abundance: few
CDR3nt: TGCGCCAGCAGCCCCGACTCCAGGGATTACCAAGAGACCCAGTACTTC
CDR3aa: CASSPDSRDYQETQYF

v_gene: TRBV11-2
d_gene: -
j_gene: TRBJ2-1
abundance: many
CDR3nt: TGTGCCAGCAGCTTAATAGGTAGCTCCTACAATGAGCAGTTCTTC
CDR3aa: CASSLIGSSYNEQFF

v_gene: TRBV7-6
d_gene: -
j_gene: TRBJ2-5
abundance: -
CDR3nt: TGTGCCAGCAGCCCGGAGAGTATGCAAGAGACCCAGTACTTC
CDR3aa: CASSPESMQETQYF

v_gene: TRBV19
d_gene: -
j_gene: TRBJ2-1
abundance: once
CDR3nt: TGTGCCAGTATAGGTAACGGAGACACCTACGATGAGCAGTCCTTC
CDR3aa: CASIGNGDTYDEQSF

v_gene: TRBV28
d_gene: TRBD2
j_gene: TRBJ2-7
abundance: many
CDR3nt: TGTGCCAGCAGGTTGAGGGGTAGCGGGGCCGTCTACGAGCAGTACTTC
CDR3aa: CASRLRGSGAVYEQYF

v_gene: TRBV11-1
d_gene: TRBD2
j_gene: TRBJ2-1
abundance: many
CDR3nt: TGTGCCAGCAGAACTAGCGGGGCGATCAATGAGCAGTTCTTC
CDR3aa: CASRTSGAINEQFF

v_gene: TRBV28
d_gene: -
j_gene: TRBJ2-3
abundance: many
CDR3nt: TGTGCCAGCAGTTTAGGCGGGGCCAACACAGATACGCAGTATTTT
CDR3aa: CASSLGGANTDTQYF

v_gene: TRBV2
d_gene: TRBD1
j_gene: TRBJ2-5
abundance: many
CDR3nt: TGTGCCAGCACCCAGGACAGGTACCAAGAGACCCAGTACTTC
CDR3aa: CASTQDRYQETQYF

v_gene: TRBV19
d_gene: -
j_gene: TRBJ2-7
abundance: many
CDR3nt: TGTGCCAGTAGTATCCAGGGAGCGGGCTACGAGCAGTACTTC
CDR3aa: CASSIQGAGYEQYF

v_gene: TRBV7-3
d_gene: -
j_gene: TRBJ2-3
abundance: many
CDR3nt: TGTGCCAGCAGCCCCGAAAGGGGCACAGATACGCAGTATTTT
CDR3aa: CASSPERGTDTQYF

v_gene: TRBV28
d_gene: -
j_gene: TRBJ1-1
abundance: many
CDR3nt: TGTGCCAGCAGGACAATGAACACTGAAGCTTTCTTT
CDR3aa: CASRTMNTEAFF

v_gene: TRBV30
d_gene: TRBD1
j_gene: TRBJ2-7
abundance: many
CDR3nt: TGTGCCTGGAGTTGGGACAGCTCCTACGAGCAGTACTTC
CDR3aa: CAWSWDSSYEQYF

v_gene: TRBV4-2
d_gene: -
j_gene: TRBJ2-7
abundance: many
CDR3nt: TGTGCCAGCAGCCAAGAAGGCAGGGCGGGCGAGCAGTACTTC
CDR3aa: CASSQEGRAGEQYF

v_gene: TRBV12-3/TRBV12-4
d_gene: TRBD1
j_gene: TRBJ2-7
abundance: many
CDR3nt: TGTGCCAGCAGTTTAAGGACAGGGCTCTCCTACGAGCAGTACTTC
CDR3aa: CASSLRTGLSYEQYF

v_gene: TRBV7-2
d_gene: TRBD1
j_gene: TRBJ1-6
abundance: few
CDR3nt: TGTGCCAGCAGCGATTTACCGGGACAGGGTTTCGAAACCCTCCACTTT
CDR3aa: CASSDLPGQGFETLHF

v_gene: TRBV30
d_gene: TRBD1
j_gene: TRBJ1-1
abundance: many
CDR3nt: TGTGCCTCCCGGACAGGGTATGGGGGTGAAGCTTTCTTT
CDR3aa: CASRTGYGGEAFF

v_gene: TRBV25-1
d_gene: -
j_gene: TRBJ2-1
abundance: -
CDR3nt: TGTGCCAGCAGTGAATATTCGTTTGGTTATCGGTCCTACAATGAGCAGTTCTTC
CDR3aa: CASSEYSFGYRSYNEQFF

v_gene: TRBV24-1
d_gene: TRBD2
j_gene: TRBJ2-3
abundance: -
CDR3nt: TGTGCCACCAGTGATTCCCTAGCGGGAGGGCCGGATACGCAGTATTTT
CDR3aa: CATSDSLAGGPDTQYF

v_gene: TRBV20-1
d_gene: -
j_gene: TRBJ2-7
abundance: many
CDR3nt: TGCAGTGCTAGAGGGCGTGGTAGCGGAGCCTACGAGCAGTACTTC
CDR3aa: CSARGRGSGAYEQYF

v_gene: TRBV2
d_gene: -
j_gene: TRBJ2-6
abundance: many
CDR3nt: TGTGCCAGTGGCCTCCTCTCTGGGGCCAACGTCCTGACTTTC
CDR3aa: CASGLLSGANVLTF